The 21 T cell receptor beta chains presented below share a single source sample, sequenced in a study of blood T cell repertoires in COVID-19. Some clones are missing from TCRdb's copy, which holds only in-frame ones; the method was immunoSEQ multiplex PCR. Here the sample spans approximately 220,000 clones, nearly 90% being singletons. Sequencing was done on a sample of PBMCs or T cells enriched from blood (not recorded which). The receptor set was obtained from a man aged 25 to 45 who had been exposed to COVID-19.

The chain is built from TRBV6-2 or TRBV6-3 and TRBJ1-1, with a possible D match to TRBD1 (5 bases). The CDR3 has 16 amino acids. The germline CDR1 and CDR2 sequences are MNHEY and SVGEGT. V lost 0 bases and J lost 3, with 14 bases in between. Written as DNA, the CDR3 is TGTGCCAGCAGTTACTCGACCTTGGGGGAGGACACTGAAGCTTTCTTT. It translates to CASSYSTLGEDTEAFF.

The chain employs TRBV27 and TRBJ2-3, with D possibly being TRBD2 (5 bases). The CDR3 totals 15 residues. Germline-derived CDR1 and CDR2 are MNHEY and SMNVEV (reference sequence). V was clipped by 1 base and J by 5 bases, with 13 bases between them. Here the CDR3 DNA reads TGTGCCAGCAGTTTATTGGAAGGTCGGGGAGATACGCAGTATTTT. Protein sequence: CASSLLEGRGDTQYF.

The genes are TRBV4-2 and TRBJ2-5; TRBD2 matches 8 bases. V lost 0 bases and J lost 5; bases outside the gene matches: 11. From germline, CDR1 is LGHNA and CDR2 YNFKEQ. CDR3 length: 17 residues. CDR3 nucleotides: TGTGCCAGCAGCCAAGACGGCCCGGCGGGGGGAGGGGAGACCCAGTACTTC. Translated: CASSQDGPAGGGETQYF.

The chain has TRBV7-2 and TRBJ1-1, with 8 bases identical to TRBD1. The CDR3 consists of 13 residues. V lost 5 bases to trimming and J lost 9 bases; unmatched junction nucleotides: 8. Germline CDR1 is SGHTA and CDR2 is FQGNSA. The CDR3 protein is CASSTPQGGQAFF. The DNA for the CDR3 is TGTGCCAGCAGCACGCCACAGGGGGGACAAGCTTTCTTT.

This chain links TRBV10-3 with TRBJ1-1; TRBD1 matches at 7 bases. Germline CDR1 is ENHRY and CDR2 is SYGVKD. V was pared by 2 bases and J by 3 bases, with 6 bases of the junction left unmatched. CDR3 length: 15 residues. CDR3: CAISEEGGEYTEAFF. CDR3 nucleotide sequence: TGTGCCATCAGTGAGGAAGGGGGCGAGTACACTGAAGCTTTCTTT.

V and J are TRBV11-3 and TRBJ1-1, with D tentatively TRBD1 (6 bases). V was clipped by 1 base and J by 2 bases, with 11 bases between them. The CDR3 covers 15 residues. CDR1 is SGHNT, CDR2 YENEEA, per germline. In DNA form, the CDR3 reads TGTGCCAGCAGCTTAGGGGGGGGCTTTAACACTGAAGCTTTCTTT. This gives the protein CASSLGGGFNTEAFF.

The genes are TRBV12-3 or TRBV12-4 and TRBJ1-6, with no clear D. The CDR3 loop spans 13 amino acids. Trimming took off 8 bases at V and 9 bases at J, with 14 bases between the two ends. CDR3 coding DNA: TGTGCCAGCGTAAGAGGGTTCGGTTCACCCCTCCACTTT. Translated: CASVRGFGSPLHF.

The CDR3 bases are TGTGCCAGTAGCCTCCTCCGGAAGGGGGCTACCCTCTCTGGGGCCAACGTCCTGACTTTC. Translating it yields CASSLLRKGATLSGANVLTF. The chain joins TRBV19 to TRBJ2-6, with 7 bases matching TRBD1. The CDR3 covers 20 residues. Germline CDR1 is LNHDA and CDR2 is SQIVND (reference sequence). The V gene end was trimmed by 6 bases and the J gene end by 0 bases; junction bases not matched to a gene: 17.

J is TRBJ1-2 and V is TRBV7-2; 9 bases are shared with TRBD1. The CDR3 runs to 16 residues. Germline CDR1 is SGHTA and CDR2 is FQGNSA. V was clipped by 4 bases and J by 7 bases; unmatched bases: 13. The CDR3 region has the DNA TGTGCCAGCAGCTCCCCCACCCGGGACAGGGAACGTGGCTACACCTTC. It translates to CASSSPTRDRERGYTF.

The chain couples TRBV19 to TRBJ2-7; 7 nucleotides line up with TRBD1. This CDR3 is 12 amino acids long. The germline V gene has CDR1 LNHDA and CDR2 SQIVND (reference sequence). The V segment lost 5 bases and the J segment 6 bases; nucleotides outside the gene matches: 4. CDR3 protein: CASSQRTGEQYF. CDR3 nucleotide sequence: TGTGCCAGTAGTCAGAGGACAGGCGAGCAGTACTTC. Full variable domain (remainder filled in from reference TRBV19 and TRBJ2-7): DGGITQSPKYLFRKEGQNVTLSCEQNLNHDAMYWYRQDPGQGLRLIYYSQIVNDFQKGDIAEGYSVSREKKESFPLTVTSAQKNPTAFYLCASSQRTGEQYFGPGTRLTVT.

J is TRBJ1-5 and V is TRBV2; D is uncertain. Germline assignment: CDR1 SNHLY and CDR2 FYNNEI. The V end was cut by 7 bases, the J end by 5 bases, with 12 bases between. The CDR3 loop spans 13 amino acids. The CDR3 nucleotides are TGTGCCAGCACGCAGTTTACCTATCAGCCCCAGCATTTT. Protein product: CASTQFTYQPQHF.

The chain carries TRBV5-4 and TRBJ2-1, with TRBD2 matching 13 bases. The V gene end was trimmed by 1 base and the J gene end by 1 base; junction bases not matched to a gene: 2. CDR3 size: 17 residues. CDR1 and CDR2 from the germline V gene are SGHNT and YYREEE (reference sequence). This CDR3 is CASSLTSGGGSYNEQFF. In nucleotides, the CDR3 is TGTGCCAGCAGCTTGACTAGCGGGGGGGGATCCTACAATGAGCAGTTCTTC.

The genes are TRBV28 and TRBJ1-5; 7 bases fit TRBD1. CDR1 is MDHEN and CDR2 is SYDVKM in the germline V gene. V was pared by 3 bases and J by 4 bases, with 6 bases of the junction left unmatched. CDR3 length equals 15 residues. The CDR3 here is CASSFLGTDNQPQHF. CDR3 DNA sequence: TGTGCCAGCAGTTTTCTCGGGACAGATAATCAGCCCCAGCATTTT.

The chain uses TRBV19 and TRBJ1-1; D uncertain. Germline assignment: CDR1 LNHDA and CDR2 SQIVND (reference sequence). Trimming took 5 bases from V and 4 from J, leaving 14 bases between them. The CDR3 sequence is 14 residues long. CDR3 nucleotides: TGTGCCAGTAGTCGAGGGCTGGTGAGCACTGAAGCTTTCTTT. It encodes CASSRGLVSTEAFF.

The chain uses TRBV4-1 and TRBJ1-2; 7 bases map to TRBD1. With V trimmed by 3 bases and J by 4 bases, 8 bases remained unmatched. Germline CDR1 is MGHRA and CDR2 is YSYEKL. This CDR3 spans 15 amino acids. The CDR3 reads CASSQPGQSFYGYTF. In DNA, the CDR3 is TGCGCCAGCAGCCAGCCGGGACAGTCGTTCTATGGCTACACCTTC.

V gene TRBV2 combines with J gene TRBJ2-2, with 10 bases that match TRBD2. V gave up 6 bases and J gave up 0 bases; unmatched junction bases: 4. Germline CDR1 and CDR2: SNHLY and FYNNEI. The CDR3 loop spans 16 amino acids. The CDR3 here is CASSPLAGTNTGELFF. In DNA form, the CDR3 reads TGTGCCAGCAGCCCACTAGCGGGGACGAACACCGGGGAGCTGTTTTTT.

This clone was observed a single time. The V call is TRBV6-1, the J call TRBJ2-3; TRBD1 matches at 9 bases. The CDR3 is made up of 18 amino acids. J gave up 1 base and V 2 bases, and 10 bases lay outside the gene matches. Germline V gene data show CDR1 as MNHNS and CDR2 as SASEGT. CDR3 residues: CASSERGYRDRGTDTQYF. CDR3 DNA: TGTGCCAGCAGTGAAAGAGGGTACCGGGACAGGGGCACAGATACGCAGTATTTT.

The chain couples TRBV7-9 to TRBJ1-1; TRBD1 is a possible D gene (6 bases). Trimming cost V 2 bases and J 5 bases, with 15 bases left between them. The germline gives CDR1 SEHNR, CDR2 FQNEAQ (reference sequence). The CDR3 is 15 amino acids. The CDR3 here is CASSLSAGEVTEAFF. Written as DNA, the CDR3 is TGTGCCAGCAGCTTAAGTGCAGGGGAAGTAACTGAAGCTTTCTTT.

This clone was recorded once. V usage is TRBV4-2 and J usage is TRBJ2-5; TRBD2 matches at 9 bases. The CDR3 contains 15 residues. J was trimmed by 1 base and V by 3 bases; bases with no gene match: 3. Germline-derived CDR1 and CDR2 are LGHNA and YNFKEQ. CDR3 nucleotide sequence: TGTGCCAGCAGCCACTCGCGGGGGGGCCAAGAGACCCAGTACTTC. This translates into CASSHSRGGQETQYF.

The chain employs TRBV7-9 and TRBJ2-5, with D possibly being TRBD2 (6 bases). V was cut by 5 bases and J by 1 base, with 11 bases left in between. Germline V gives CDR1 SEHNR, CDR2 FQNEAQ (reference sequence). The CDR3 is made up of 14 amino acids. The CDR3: CASSLAGTQETQYF. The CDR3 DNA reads TGTGCCAGCAGCCTTGCGGGGACCCAAGAGACCCAGTACTTC.

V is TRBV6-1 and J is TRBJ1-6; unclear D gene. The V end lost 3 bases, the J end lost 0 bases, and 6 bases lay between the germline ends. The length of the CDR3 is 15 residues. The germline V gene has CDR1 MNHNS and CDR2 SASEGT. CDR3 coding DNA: TGTGCCAGCAGTGAGAGCGGCTCCTATAATTCACCCCTCCACTTT. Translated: CASSESGSYNSPLHF.